This T cell receptor beta chain comes out of a study of blood T cells in healthy people across ages. Extractions gave at least 5.5 micrograms of total RNA per sample. Germline-derived CDR1 and CDR2 are SGHTA and FQGNSA. Trimming at V came to 5 bases and at J to 4 bases, leaving 6 bases not matched to a gene. This CDR3 region has 16 residues. Alongside a J-beta primer mix, a sample-barcoded 5' primer served in a second PCR lasting roughly 7 to 11 cycles. One entry per CDR3 protein results from TCRdb running MiXCR on the 5' RACE reads. This table holds hundreds of thousands of distinct CDR3 sequences, more than 45% found once.

This receptor was obtained from an elderly woman in good health. This rearrangement joins TRBV7-2 to TRBJ2-3; the match to TRBD2 covers 13 bases. The sequencing input was blood. CDR3 amino acids: CASSRTSGGVSDTQYF. In DNA, the CDR3 is TGTGCCAGCAGCAGAACTAGCGGGGGGGTTTCAGATACGCAGTATTTT.